This is a list of T cell receptor beta chains from one sample in a study of CD8+ T cells in alopecia areata. The repertoire was sequenced with immunoSEQ multiplex PCR; TCRdb's copy has only in-frame clones and lacks some. This table holds over 200,000 clones, 50% to 60% found once. Sequencing was performed on CD4+ T cells sorted from blood, taken at week 0. These receptors all come from a human donor with alopecia areata. CDR3s include the opening cysteine and the closing phenylalanine or tryptophan. The D gene is left open where the match is weak. Expanded clones are given a class, and other clones once, few, many or no size at all.

j_call d_call v_call cdr3_length clone_size cdr3_aa cdr3_nt
TRBJ2-1 . TRBV4-1 15 . CASSQLSGLGNEQFF TGCGCCAGCAGCCAATTGTCGGGGCTGGGGAATGAGCAGTTCTTC
TRBJ1-2 TRBD1 TRBV18 14 . CASSHETGNYGYTF TGTGCCAGCTCACACGAGACAGGGAACTATGGCTACACCTTC
TRBJ2-1 TRBD2 TRBV4-1 17 . CASSRGLAGDGYNEQFF TGCGCCAGCAGCCGGGGACTAGCGGGAGATGGCTACAATGAGCAGTTCTTC
TRBJ1-1 TRBD1 TRBV6-5 15 . CASSTTFGTGLEAFF TGTGCCAGCAGTACTACCTTCGGGACAGGCCTTGAAGCTTTCTTT
TRBJ1-5 . TRBV7-2 14 many CASSYKVGNQPQHF TGTGCCAGCAGCTACAAGGTCGGCAATCAGCCCCAGCATTTT
TRBJ1-5 . TRBV7-2 14 once CASSLNRNNQPQHF TGTGCCAGCAGCTTAAACAGGAACAATCAGCCCCAGCATTTT
TRBJ2-1 . TRBV11-3 16 few CASSPAVSRNYNEQFF TGTGCCAGCAGCCCAGCAGTGAGCCGGAACTACAATGAGCAGTTCTTC
TRBJ1-6 . TRBV4-2 13 . CASSQDGPQQMSF TGTGCCAGCAGCCAAGACGGCCCACAACAGATGAGCTTT
TRBJ1-6 . TRBV6-1 12 once CASSEAHSPLHF TGTGCCAGCAGTGAAGCTCATTCACCCCTCCACTTT
TRBJ2-7 . TRBV5-1 14 few CASSLGHLSYEQYF TGCGCCAGCAGCTTAGGGCACCTGTCCTACGAGCAGTACTTC
TRBJ2-2 . TRBV5-1 12 . CASSRDTGELFF TGCGCCAGCAGCCGGGACACCGGGGAGCTGTTTTTT
TRBJ2-7 . TRBV5-1 13 few CASSLDGVGEQYF TGCGCCAGCAGCTTGGATGGGGTCGGAGAGCAGTACTTC
TRBJ2-3 . TRBV29-1 12 . CSVVGSTDTQYF TGCAGCGTTGTGGGCAGCACAGATACGCAGTATTTT
TRBJ2-3 TRBD2 TRBV6-6 15 few CASSSTSGGTDTQYF TGTGCCAGCAGCTCTACTAGCGGAGGCACAGATACGCAGTATTTT
TRBJ2-7 . TRBV2 13 . CASSERFLYEQYF TGTGCCAGCAGTGAAAGGTTCCTCTACGAGCAGTACTTC
TRBJ1-2 . TRBV9 14 . CASSVGGEHYGYTF TGTGCCAGCAGCGTAGGAGGGGAACACTATGGCTACACCTTC
TRBJ2-5 TRBD2 TRBV5-1 16 few CASSLTSGSSAETQYF TGCGCCAGCAGCTTGACTAGCGGGAGTAGTGCGGAGACCCAGTACTTC
TRBJ1-1 . TRBV5-6 12 . CASSLVNTEAFF TGTGCCAGCAGCTTGGTGAACACTGAAGCTTTCTTT
TRBJ1-2 TRBD1 TRBV15 14 few CATSRDRTGDSYTF TGTGCCACCAGCAGAGATCGGACAGGGGATAGCTACACCTTC